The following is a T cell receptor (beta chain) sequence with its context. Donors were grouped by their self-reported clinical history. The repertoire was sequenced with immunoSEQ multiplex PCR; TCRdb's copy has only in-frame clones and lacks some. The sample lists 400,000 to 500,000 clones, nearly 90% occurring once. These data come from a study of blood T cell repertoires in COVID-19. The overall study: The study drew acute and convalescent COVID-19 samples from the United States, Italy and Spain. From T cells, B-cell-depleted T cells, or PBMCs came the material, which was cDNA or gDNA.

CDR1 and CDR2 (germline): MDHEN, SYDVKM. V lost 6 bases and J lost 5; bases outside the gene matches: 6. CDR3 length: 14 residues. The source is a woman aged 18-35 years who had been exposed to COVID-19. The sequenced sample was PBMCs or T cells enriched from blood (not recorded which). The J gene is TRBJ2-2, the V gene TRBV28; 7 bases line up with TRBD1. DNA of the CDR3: TGTGCCAGCAGGACAGGGATATCTACCGGGGAGCTGTTTTTT. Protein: CASRTGISTGELFF.